This T cell receptor beta chain was identified during a study of shared clonotypes between healthy human individuals. Profiling relied on immunoSEQ multiplex PCR, and the TCRdb table lists in-frame clones only, not all of them. The sample lists a few million clones, around 95% occurring once. Trimming cost V 4 bases and J 7 bases; bases outside gene matches: 7. This CDR3 contains 15 residues. CDR1 is LNHDA, CDR2 SQIVND, per germline (reference sequence). Cells designated naive CD8 were CD45RO-negative and were positively selected for CCR7, with terminally differentiated effector memory CD45RA+ cells excluded.

The chain is built from TRBV19 and TRBJ2-2; 9 positions agree with TRBD2. The sequence came from a man between 18 and 35 years old in good health. Some clones in this sample may be carry-over from other donors' samples. The sample consisted of naive CD8+ T cells from PBMCs. CDR3 in amino acids: CASSTGGRDYGELFF. The CDR3 coding sequence is TGTGCCAGTAGTACGGGCGGGAGGGATTACGGGGAGCTGTTTTTT.